This T cell receptor beta chain appears in the sequencing data of a study of cytomegalovirus exposure and HLA in healthy donors. This PCR relied on a set of 60 Vbeta primers and 13 Jbeta primers. Sequencing was performed with immunoSEQ multiplex PCR; in TCRdb, only in-frame clones are kept and a portion is missing. Among 160,000 or so clones, 60% to 80% were seen once, and the ten largest hold under 2.5%. In the case of this clone: Its antigen is undetermined.

Trimming took off 5 bases at V and 0 bases at J, with 11 bases between the two ends. Germline CDR1 SGHVS, CDR2 FQNEAQ. This CDR3 spans 14 amino acids. Overall study results and limits: A missense DCLRE1C variant was associated with V- and J-gene trimming of TCR beta chains in a later analysis, and an independent cohort replicated the association. Usually a TCR sequence was rare, but some public TCRs were found in many donors. Rates of TCR association differed by HLA locus in a later analysis, with DRB1 highest and HLA-C lowest. Cytomegalovirus-associated status was assigned to fewer than 200 TCR beta chains.

The sample was PBMCs. The clonotype originates from a man in his 60s in good health and CMV-seronegative. The chain joins TRBV7-8 to TRBJ2-7, with D possibly matching TRBD1 (6 bases). Here the CDR3 DNA reads TGTGCCAGCAGCACCGGACAGCACTCCTACGAGCAGTACTTC. Protein product: CASSTGQHSYEQYF.